Detailed here is one TCR beta chain. Its antigen is currently unknown. The CDR3 extends over 14 amino acids. CDR1 and CDR2 (germline): SGHRS, YFSETQ. These data belong to a study of T cells expressing NK-cell markers. Study results and caveats: The HCMV specificity of the expanded NKG2C+ T cell clones stayed unresolved.

TCRdb re-called the 5' RACE reads and shows each CDR3 protein once, DNA omitted. The sample data list 500,000 to 700,000 distinct CDR3 sequences. The sequenced sample was blood T cells: a sorted CD56 or NKG2C T cell subset, CD4+ or CD8+ T cells, or bulk PBMC T cells (not recorded which). The rearrangement uses TRBV5-1 and TRBJ2-7. The origin of this receptor is a man aged 18 to 29 in good health. CDR3 sequence: CASSLNGGTYEQYF.